This T cell receptor beta chain was recovered during a study of blood T cell repertoires in COVID-19. This CDR3 spans 14 amino acids. V dropped 7 bases and J dropped 8; count of bases not matched to a gene: 10. The germline V gene has CDR1 MDHEN and CDR2 SYDVKM. Sequencing was performed with immunoSEQ multiplex PCR; in TCRdb, only in-frame clones are kept and a portion is missing. Among 150,000 to 200,000 clones listed, around nine tenths were seen once. Input material: peripheral blood. The chain carries TRBV28 and TRBJ1-2; 10 bases map to TRBD1. This TCR was recovered from an older man with acute or convalescent COVID-19. In nucleotides, the CDR3 is TGTGCCAGCAAAGATCTGTGGACAGGGGGAGGCTACACCTTC. Its translation: CASKDLWTGGGYTF.